These 10 T cell receptor beta chains originate from one sample sequenced in a study of tumor T cells in aggressive B-cell lymphoma. Method: immunoSEQ multiplex PCR; TCRdb's copy keeps in-frame clones and lacks some. The sample lists approximately 5,300 clones; roughly nine tenths were seen once. The source material was tumor tissue. These receptor sequences come from an adult with diffuse large B cell lymphoma.

The chain carries TRBV2 and TRBJ2-1; D perhaps matches TRBD1 (5 bases). CDR1 is SNHLY, CDR2 FYNNEI, per germline. The CDR3 loop spans 16 amino acids. V dropped 3 bases and J dropped 3 bases, with 15 bases sitting between them. CDR3 bases: TGTGCCAGCAGTGACCAGGGCGCTTCCGGCTACAATGAGCAGTTCTTC. Amino acids: CASSDQGASGYNEQFF.

The chain joins TRBV29-1 to TRBJ2-7, with no clear D. CDR1 SQVTM and CDR2 ANQGSEA come from the germline V gene. The CDR3 runs to 12 residues. Trimming cost V 2 bases and J 3 bases, with 8 bases left between them. The CDR3 sequence is CSVELTNYEQYF. CDR3 nucleotide sequence: TGCAGCGTTGAACTCACAAACTACGAGCAGTACTTC.

The chain combines TRBV30 with TRBJ2-7; TRBD2 matches 11 bases. Trimming took 6 bases from V and 5 from J; bases not matched to a gene: 12. Germline V gene data show CDR1 as GTSNPN and CDR2 as SVGIG (reference sequence). The length of the CDR3 is 15 residues. The CDR3 sequence is CACQSVAGGPHEQYF. The CDR3 DNA reads as TGTGCCTGTCAGAGTGTAGCGGGAGGGCCCCACGAGCAGTACTTC.

The chain uses TRBV9 and TRBJ1-1, with D perhaps TRBD1 (5 bases). Trimming pared 0 bases from V and 4 bases from J, leaving 13 bases between. The CDR3 length is 15 residues. Germline CDR1 reads SGDLS; CDR2 reads YYNGEE. CDR3: CASSVDGRVFTEAFF. The CDR3 bases are TGTGCCAGCAGCGTAGACGGCAGGGTTTTCACTGAAGCTTTCTTT.

The rearrangement joins TRBV15 to TRBJ2-7; 8 nucleotides align to TRBD2. After removal of 0 bases from V and 5 bases from J, the junction contained 3 bases not matched to a gene. The CDR3 has 14 residues. Germline V CDR1 and CDR2: LNHNV, YYDKDF (reference sequence). CDR3 in amino acids: CATSRDRGLDEQYF. CDR3 nucleotides: TGTGCCACCAGCAGAGATCGGGGACTAGACGAGCAGTACTTC.

The V and J genes are TRBV6-1 and TRBJ2-7, with D perhaps matching TRBD1 (6 bases). Germline assignment: CDR1 MNHNS and CDR2 SASEGT. V shed 0 bases and J shed 1 base, with 16 bases lying between them. There are 17 residues in the CDR3. Here the CDR3 reads CASSEARGTRRSYEQYF. CDR3 nucleotides: TGTGCCAGCAGTGAAGCAAGGGGGACAAGGAGATCCTACGAGCAGTACTTC.

The chain is built from TRBV7-7 and TRBJ2-7; 15 nucleotides align to TRBD2. This CDR3 has 18 residues. Germline V gives CDR1 SSHAT, CDR2 FNYEAQ (reference sequence). V was clipped by 5 bases and J by 1 base; unmatched bases: 9. CDR3 region: CASSPGLAGGSLSYEQYF. The CDR3 DNA follows: TGTGCCAGCAGCCCGGGACTAGCGGGAGGATCACTATCCTACGAGCAGTACTTC.

The V and J genes are TRBV28 and TRBJ2-5, with 11 positions matching TRBD1. Germline-derived CDR1 and CDR2 are MDHEN and SYDVKM. The CDR3 has 15 residues. The J segment lost 5 bases and the V segment lost 6 bases, leaving 8 bases of the junction unmatched. CDR3 nucleotides: TGTGCCAGCAGAACCCGGACAGGGGGCATGGAGACCCAGTACTTC. This sequence encodes CASRTRTGGMETQYF.

The chain couples TRBV20-1 to TRBJ1-1, with a possible D match to TRBD1 (5 bases). CDR3 length: 11 residues. V was pared by 2 bases and J by 10 bases, with 11 bases between. CDR1 and CDR2 from the germline V gene are DFQATT and SNEGSKA (reference sequence). The CDR3, as DNA: TGCAGTGCTAGAAGGGGCCCGGGAGCTTTCTTT. Translating gives CSARRGPGAFF.

The chain carries TRBV7-2 and TRBJ1-2; D remains unclear. V was clipped by 1 base and J by 2 bases, with 8 bases between them. In germline, CDR1 is SGHTA, CDR2 FQGNSA. The CDR3 has 14 amino acids. As DNA, the CDR3 is TGTGCCAGCAGCTTAGACAGCGGGAACTATGGCTACACCTTC. Translated: CASSLDSGNYGYTF.